This is a list of T cell receptor beta chains from one sample in a study of blood T cell repertoires in COVID-19. Profiled with immunoSEQ multiplex PCR; TCRdb holds only in-frame clones, not every one. This table holds 150,000 to 200,000 clones, 82% found once. Source material: peripheral blood. The receptors originated from a woman in her thirties or forties with COVID-19, enrolled during active disease. Both conserved end residues are part of each CDR3. A D gene is named only where the DNA matches it firmly. Rows give clone size only sometimes, using once, few, many, or a class for an expanded clone.

j_call | clone_size | v_call | cdr3_length | d_call | cdr3_nt | cdr3_aa
TRBJ2-1 | . | TRBV4-1 | 18 | TRBD2 | TGCGCCAGCAGCCAGTTTCCAATTGGGACTAGAGGGAACAATGAGCAGTTCTTC | CASSQFPIGTRGNNEQFF
TRBJ1-2 | . | TRBV30 | 14 | . | TGTGCCGGCCAGGTGGGCCAAGCGGGCTATGGCTACACCTTC | CAGQVGQAGYGYTF
TRBJ1-5 | . | TRBV6-2/TRBV6-3 | 14 | TRBD1 | TGTGCCAGCAGTGGGACAGCTAGCAATCAGCCCCAGCATTTT | CASSGTASNQPQHF
TRBJ2-1 | once | TRBV25-1 | 17 | TRBD2 | TGTGCCAGCAGTGAATATGGGGCGGCGGGAGGGTACAATGAGCAGTTCTTC | CASSEYGAAGGYNEQFF
TRBJ1-5 | . | TRBV28 | 16 | . | TGTGCCAGCAGCGAACAGGGCACGGTAGGCAATCAGCCCCAGCATTTT | CASSEQGTVGNQPQHF
TRBJ2-1 | few | TRBV25-1 | 11 | TRBD2 | TGTGCCAGCTTAAACGCGGGGGGGCAGTTCTTC | CASLNAGGQFF
TRBJ2-3 | . | TRBV9 | 15 | . | TGTGCCAGCAGCGTCGGGGGGCCGAGCACAGATACGCAGTATTTT | CASSVGGPSTDTQYF
TRBJ2-7 | few | TRBV11-2 | 15 | TRBD1 | TGTGCCAGCAGCTTAGATTCAGGGGGTTACTACGAGCAGTACTTC | CASSLDSGGYYEQYF
TRBJ2-7 | . | TRBV2 | 12 | . | TGTGCCAGCAGTGAGACAGGCTACGAGCAGTACTTC | CASSETGYEQYF
TRBJ1-2 | . | TRBV28 | 13 | TRBD1 | TGTGCCACCGAGACAGGGAGACCCGGGGGCTACACCTTC | CATETGRPGGYTF
TRBJ2-2 | few | TRBV9 | 15 | . | TGTGCCAGCAGCGTATCGGAGATACCGAGAGGGGAGCTGTTTTTT | CASSVSEIPRGELFF
TRBJ1-1 | . | TRBV5-4 | 15 | . | TGTGCCAGCAGCTTGATGCGGGCCGTGAACACTGAAGCTTTCTTT | CASSLMRAVNTEAFF
TRBJ1-2 | . | TRBV12-3/TRBV12-4 | 12 | TRBD1 | TGTGCCAGCAGCGGGACAGGCTCAGGCTACACCTTC | CASSGTGSGYTF
TRBJ1-4 | . | TRBV6-2/TRBV6-3 | 17 | TRBD1 | TGTGCCAGCAGTTACTCGCGGGGGACAGGGCTGGGTGAAAAACTGTTTTTT | CASSYSRGTGLGEKLFF
TRBJ1-1 | . | TRBV3-1/TRBV3-2 | 15 | . | TGTGCCAGCAGCCTTCGTACAGGGCGAAACACTGAAGCTTTCTTT | CASSLRTGRNTEAFF
TRBJ1-2 | . | TRBV3-1/TRBV3-2 | 13 | . | TGTGCCAGCAGCGAAGATTGGACTTATGGCTACACCTTC | CASSEDWTYGYTF
TRBJ2-3 | . | TRBV5-1 | 15 | TRBD2 | TGCGCCAGCAGCTTGGATGGGAGGGGAACAGATACGCAGTATTTT | CASSLDGRGTDTQYF
TRBJ2-1 | . | TRBV6-6 | 18 | TRBD1 | TGTGCCAGCAGTCAGTATAAGCGAGTGGGACAGGGGAACAATGAGCAGTTCTTC | CASSQYKRVGQGNNEQFF
TRBJ1-6 | few | TRBV2 | 14 | . | TGTGCCAGCAGTTCAGACGGGGATAATTCACCCCTCCACTTT | CASSSDGDNSPLHF
TRBJ1-2 | many | TRBV5-8 | 13 | TRBD1 | TGTGCCAGCAGCGCGACAGGGCGTCGGGGCTACACCTTC | CASSATGRRGYTF
TRBJ1-2 | . | TRBV5-6 | 16 | TRBD1 | TGTGCCAGCAGCTCTGTCGTAGGGGGCGCAAAGGGTGGCTACACCTTC | CASSSVVGGAKGGYTF
TRBJ1-2 | . | TRBV3-1/TRBV3-2 | 14 | . | TGTGCCAGCAGCCAAGGGACAGCCAGTCTCGGCTACACCTTC | CASSQGTASLGYTF
TRBJ1-5 | . | TRBV3-1/TRBV3-2 | 15 | . | TGTGCCAGCAGCCCTACTGCTACCCAAAATCAGCCCCAGCATTTT | CASSPTATQNQPQHF
TRBJ1-5 | once | TRBV18 | 14 | TRBD1 | TGTGCCAGCTCAAAAGACAGGGGCAATCAGCCCCAGCATTTT | CASSKDRGNQPQHF
TRBJ2-5 | few | TRBV5-1 | 18 | TRBD2 | TGCGCCAGCAGCGACCCGGGACTAGCGACACCCCGCTGGGAGACCCAGTACTTC | CASSDPGLATPRWETQYF
TRBJ2-2 | . | TRBV28 | 14 | TRBD2 | TGTGCCACCCAAGCGGGAGGGAACACCGGGGAGCTGTTTTTT | CATQAGGNTGELFF
TRBJ1-4 | . | TRBV29-1 | 13 | . | TGCAGCGTTTTAGCCAGGGGTGGGGAAAAACTGTTTTTT | CSVLARGGEKLFF
TRBJ2-2 | . | TRBV28 | 13 | . | TGTGCCAGCAGTATCTTGGGGCCCGGGGAGCTGTTTTTT | CASSILGPGELFF
TRBJ2-1 | . | TRBV19 | 15 | TRBD2 | TGTGCCAGTAGAGAGCGGGGGGGCCTCTACAATGAGCAGTTCTTC | CASRERGGLYNEQFF
TRBJ2-1 | . | TRBV5-4 | 14 | TRBD2 | TGTGCCAGCAGCTTGGAAGTGAGCGGGAGGCAGCAGTTCTTC | CASSLEVSGRQQFF
TRBJ2-2 | . | TRBV29-1 | 14 | . | TGCAGCGTTGGGGCGACAACGAACACCGGGGAGCTGTTTTTT | CSVGATTNTGELFF
TRBJ2-3 | . | TRBV7-2 | 14 | . | TGTGCCAGCAGCTTTAGCATAGTCACAGATACGCAGTATTTT | CASSFSIVTDTQYF
TRBJ2-4 | . | TRBV7-9 | 19 | TRBD2 | TGTGCCAGCAGCACATCACTAGCGGGAGAGCCCCTTGTCAAAAACATTCAGTACTTC | CASSTSLAGEPLVKNIQYF
TRBJ1-3 | . | TRBV7-8 | 18 | . | TGTGCCAGCAGCTTGGGGCTACAAGTTCGGCACTCTGGAAACACCATATATTTT | CASSLGLQVRHSGNTIYF
TRBJ2-2 | . | TRBV6-5 | 15 | . | TGTGCCAGCCGCCCGGATACAGGGAACACCGGGGAGCTGTTTTTT | CASRPDTGNTGELFF
TRBJ2-1 | . | TRBV28 | 17 | . | TGTGCCAGCAGTTTCCCGCGGCGACAGGTCCGGGGGGATGAGCAGTTCTTC | CASSFPRRQVRGDEQFF
TRBJ2-1 | few | TRBV27 | 15 | TRBD2 | TGTGCCAGCAGTTTACGCCTAGCGGGAGCTGAGGAGCAGTTCTTC | CASSLRLAGAEEQFF
TRBJ2-7 | . | TRBV4-1 | 16 | . | TGCGCCAGCAGCCAAGAAATGCCGGGGTTGGGATACGAGCAGTACTTC | CASSQEMPGLGYEQYF
TRBJ2-7 | once | TRBV28 | 15 | . | TGTGCCAGCAGTTCGCTACGGCGCGGGTTTTACGAGCAGTACTTC | CASSSLRRGFYEQYF
TRBJ1-3 | . | TRBV9 | 18 | TRBD1 | TGTGCCAGCAGCATATCCGGGACAGGGGGTTTCTCTGGAAACACCATATATTTT | CASSISGTGGFSGNTIYF
TRBJ1-1 | . | TRBV2 | 13 | TRBD1 | TGTGCCAGCAACCGAGGGGGGACAGGTCAAGCTTTCTTT | CASNRGGTGQAFF
TRBJ1-6 | . | TRBV21-1 | 17 | . | TGTGCCAGCATCTACGACGGTACCGGGACAGGGGGCTGTCCCCTCCACTTT | CASIYDGTGTGGCPLHF
TRBJ1-1 | . | TRBV12-3/TRBV12-4 | 13 | TRBD1 | TGTGCCAGCAGCCCCCATGGACAGGGTGAAGCTTTCTTT | CASSPHGQGEAFF
TRBJ2-1 | . | TRBV21-1 | 15 | . | TGTGCCAGCAGCTTCGAGGACAGGGAGAGAAATGAGCAGTTCTTC | CASSFEDRERNEQFF
TRBJ1-4 | once | TRBV7-9 | 19 | . | TGTGCCAGCAGCCCCGGGGCAGGGGTATTTATCATGTCTAATGAAAAACTGTTTTTT | CASSPGAGVFIMSNEKLFF
TRBJ1-1 | . | TRBV6-5 | 14 | . | TGTGCCAGCAGACCCCAAATGGACTTCACTGAAGCTTTCTTT | CASRPQMDFTEAFF
TRBJ2-2 | . | TRBV5-4 | 15 | TRBD1 | TGTGCCAGCAGCTTAAACAGGGGGCCCACCGGGGAGCTGTTTTTT | CASSLNRGPTGELFF
TRBJ2-5 | . | TRBV4-1 | 15 | . | TGCGCCAGCAGCCAAGGTCCAGGAATCTTGGAGACCCAGTACTTC | CASSQGPGILETQYF
TRBJ2-3 | . | TRBV5-4 | 15 | TRBD2 | TGTGCCAGCAGCCCGGGATTAGCGGGGGCAGATACGCAGTATTTT | CASSPGLAGADTQYF
TRBJ1-6 | few | TRBV27 | 16 | TRBD1 | TGTGCCAGCAGTTTACTGCCGGGACAGGGTAATTCACCCCTCCACTTT | CASSLLPGQGNSPLHF